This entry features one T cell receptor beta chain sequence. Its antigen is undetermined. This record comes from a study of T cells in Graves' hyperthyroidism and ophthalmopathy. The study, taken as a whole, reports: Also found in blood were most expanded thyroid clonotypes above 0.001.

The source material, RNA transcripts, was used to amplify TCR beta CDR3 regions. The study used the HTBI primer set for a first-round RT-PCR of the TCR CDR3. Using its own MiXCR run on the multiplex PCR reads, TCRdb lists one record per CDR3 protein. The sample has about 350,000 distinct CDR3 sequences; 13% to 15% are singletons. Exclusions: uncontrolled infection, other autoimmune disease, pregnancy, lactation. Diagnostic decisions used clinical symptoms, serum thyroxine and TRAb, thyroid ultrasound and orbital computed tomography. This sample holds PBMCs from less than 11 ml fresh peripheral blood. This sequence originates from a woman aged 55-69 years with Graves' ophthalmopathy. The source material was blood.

CDR3 nucleotides: TGCGCCAGCAGCCAAGATCCCTCCCTTCGGCGGAGAGATTCATACGAGCAGTACTTC. Protein product: CASSQDPSLRRRDSYEQYF. The V call is TRBV4-1, the J call TRBJ2-7, with D uncertain. V was clipped by 0 bases and J by 4 bases, with 25 bases between them. Germline V gives CDR1 MGHRA, CDR2 YSYEKL. The CDR3 covers 19 residues.